This T cell receptor (beta chain) was recovered during a study of T cell changes during pregnancy in multiple sclerosis. The germline gives CDR1 MNHNY, CDR2 SVGAGI (reference sequence). J was trimmed by 4 bases and V by 3 bases; bases with no gene match: 5. CDR3 length: 14 amino acids. The protocol was immunoSEQ multiplex PCR, while the TCRdb copy is restricted to in-frame clones and leaves out a portion. The table has 47,000 or so clones, over 85% seen once. This clonotype was sampled from a female donor with multiple sclerosis, enrolled in a pregnancy study. The chain joins TRBV6-6 to TRBJ1-2; TRBD1 matches at 7 bases. The material sequenced was peripheral blood, taken in the first trimester of pregnancy. Here the CDR3 DNA reads TGTGCCAGCAGTTATGGACAGGACCCCTATGGCTACACCTTC. It is translated as CASSYGQDPYGYTF.